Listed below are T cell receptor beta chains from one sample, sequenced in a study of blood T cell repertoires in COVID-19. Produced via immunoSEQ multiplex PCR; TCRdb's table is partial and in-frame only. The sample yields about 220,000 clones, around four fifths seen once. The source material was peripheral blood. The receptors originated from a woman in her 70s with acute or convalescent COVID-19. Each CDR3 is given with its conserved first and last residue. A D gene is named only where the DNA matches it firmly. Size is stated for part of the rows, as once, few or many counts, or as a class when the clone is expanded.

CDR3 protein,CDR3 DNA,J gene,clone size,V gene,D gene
CASEFRENTGELFF,TGTGCCAGCGAGTTCAGGGAGAACACCGGGGAGCTGTTTTTT,TRBJ2-2,-,TRBV6-6,-
CASRGGGSYNEQFF,TGTGCCAGCCGAGGCGGGGGGTCCTACAATGAGCAGTTCTTC,TRBJ2-1,-,TRBV19,TRBD2
CATSLQGAITGELFF,TGTGCCACTTCTCTACAGGGGGCAATCACCGGGGAGCTGTTTTTT,TRBJ2-2,-,TRBV6-5,TRBD1
CASSPEWQTYGYTF,TGTGCCAGTAGTCCAGAGTGGCAGACTTATGGCTACACCTTC,TRBJ1-2,-,TRBV19,-
CASSYLRGYGYTF,TGTGCCAGCAGTTACCTCCGGGGGTATGGCTACACCTTC,TRBJ1-2,-,TRBV6-2/TRBV6-3,-
CASSQLVSEQYF,TGTGCCAGCAGCCAACTAGTCTCCGAGCAGTACTTC,TRBJ2-7,-,TRBV7-9,-
CASSVQASVNTGELFF,TGTGCCAGCAGCGTACAGGCATCGGTGAACACCGGGGAGCTGTTTTTT,TRBJ2-2,-,TRBV9,-
CASSYRDYGTGKISYNEQFF,TGTGCCAGCAGTTACCGCGATTACGGGACAGGGAAAATCTCCTACAATGAGCAGTTCTTC,TRBJ2-1,once,TRBV6-2/TRBV6-3,TRBD1
CASRRQTYTDTQYF,TGTGCCAGCAGGCGACAGACTTACACAGATACGCAGTATTTT,TRBJ2-3,-,TRBV6-5,-
CATSLGGTTNEKLFF,TGTGCCACCAGCTTAGGGGGAACAACTAATGAAAAACTGTTTTTT,TRBJ1-4,few,TRBV15,-
CASRWTGGSQPQHF,TGTGCCAGCAGGTGGACAGGGGGCAGCCAGCCCCAGCATTTT,TRBJ1-5,-,TRBV2,TRBD1
CAISEAPFSEKLFF,TGTGCCATCAGTGAGGCCCCCTTCAGTGAAAAACTGTTTTTT,TRBJ1-4,-,TRBV10-3,-
CASSQEGTGGTGEQYF,TGTGCCAGCAGCCAAGAAGGGACAGGGGGGACAGGCGAGCAGTACTTC,TRBJ2-7,-,TRBV4-2,TRBD1
CASRHRGRLDEKLFF,TGTGCCAGCAGACATAGGGGGCGACTCGATGAAAAACTGTTTTTT,TRBJ1-4,-,TRBV11-2,TRBD1
CASSRADRAMNTEAFF,TGTGCCAGTAGCCGGGCGGACAGGGCCATGAACACTGAAGCTTTCTTT,TRBJ1-1,-,TRBV19,TRBD1
CASRRGTESPLHF,TGTGCCAGCAGGCGGGGTACGGAGTCACCCCTCCACTTT,TRBJ1-6,-,TRBV28,-
CASSLAAPGQGKTFF,TGTGCCAGCAGCTTAGCCGCCCCGGGACAGGGAAAAACTTTCTTT,TRBJ1-1,-,TRBV7-2,TRBD1
CASSLAGGFSYEQYF,TGTGCCAGCAGCTTGGCAGGGGGGTTCTCCTACGAGCAGTACTTC,TRBJ2-7,-,TRBV5-6,-
CASRLTGSYEQYF,TGTGCCAGCAGACTGACAGGTTCCTACGAGCAGTACTTC,TRBJ2-7,-,TRBV2,-
CASSGQGDTEAFF,TGTGCCAGTAGTGGACAGGGGGACACTGAAGCTTTCTTT,TRBJ1-1,-,TRBV19,TRBD1
CASSSGVGTGYF,TGTGCCAGCAGCTCGGGAGTAGGGACGGGGTATTTT,TRBJ2-3,-,TRBV7-9,-
CASSPLGQGARETQYF,TGTGCCAGCTCACCCCTGGGACAGGGGGCCCGAGAGACCCAGTACTTC,TRBJ2-5,-,TRBV18,TRBD1
CASGHETQYF,TGTGCCAGCGGGCACGAGACCCAGTACTTC,TRBJ2-5,-,TRBV12-3/TRBV12-4,-